This T cell receptor (beta chain) was sequenced for a study of somatic mutations in cytotoxic T cells in rheumatoid arthritis. Study-level background: Blood from the patient (around 30 ml EDTA) was drawn right after diagnosis, pretreatment.

Study observations and caveats: No significant CD8+ T-cell clonality difference was found between rheumatoid arthritis patients and age-matched controls.

Of note for this clone: Its target is unknown.

The assay was immunoSEQ multiplex PCR, and TCRdb's table has in-frame clones only and misses some. This sample has 17,000 or so clones; about 74% occur once, and the top ten carry 4.5% to 5.5%. The CDR3 is 15 residues long. Looked up from germline, CDR1 is SNHLY and CDR2 is FYNNEI. The V gene lost 5 bases and the J gene lost 2 bases, with 15 bases spanning the gap. The sequence was obtained from an adult with rheumatoid arthritis. Sequencing used CD8+ T cells sorted from blood. The chain has TRBV2 and TRBJ2-5; D is possibly TRBD2 (6 bases). Written as DNA, the CDR3 is TGTGCCAGCAGTTGGCCTGGTAGCGGACAAGAGACCCAGTACTTC. Its translation is CASSWPGSGQETQYF.